Following are 2 T cell receptor beta chains from one sample sequenced in a study of cytomegalovirus exposure and HLA in healthy donors. The PCR ran on 60 Vbeta and 13 Jbeta primers. Some clones are missing from TCRdb's copy, which holds only in-frame ones; the method was immunoSEQ multiplex PCR. Of about 120,000 clones listed, roughly 71% are singletons. The sample comprised PBMCs. The receptor set was obtained from a woman in her 40s in good health and CMV-seropositive.

The chain uses TRBV29-1 and TRBJ1-2; possible D gene TRBD1, 6 bases. V was shortened by 4 bases and J by 4 bases, with 13 bases between the two germline ends. The germline V gene has CDR1 SQVTM and CDR2 ANQGSEA. The CDR3 has 13 residues. The CDR3 protein is CSVVGGRGYGYTF. CDR3 coding DNA: TGCAGCGTTGTAGGGGGAAGGGGCTATGGCTACACCTTC.

The DNA for the CDR3 is TGTGCCAGCTCGAGAGGGGGCTCTGGGGCCAACGTCCTGACTTTC. Protein product: CASSRGGSGANVLTF. The J gene is TRBJ2-6, the V gene TRBV2; D possibly corresponds to TRBD1 (6 bases). Trimming shortened V by 8 bases and J by 0 bases, and 11 bases separated the two germline ends. This CDR3 comprises 15 residues. Germline assignment: CDR1 SNHLY and CDR2 FYNNEI.